The rows below give T cell receptor beta chains drawn from one sample of a study of T cells in Graves' hyperthyroidism and ophthalmopathy. Via MiXCR, TCRdb re-called the multiplex PCR reads, giving one row per CDR3 protein. The sample records hundreds of thousands of distinct CDR3 sequences, roughly a sixth being singletons. Sequenced sample: blood. Receptors were obtained from a woman aged 45-60 years with Graves' hyperthyroidism that later progressed to Graves' ophthalmopathy. The CDR3 runs from the conserved cysteine through the conserved F or W. The order of the fields is J gene, D gene, V gene, clone size, CDR3 DNA, CDR3 protein. D genes are given only for firm matches. Rows give clone size only sometimes, using once, few, many, or a class for an expanded clone.

TRBJ1-4 . TRBV12-5 few TGTGCTAGTGGTCTTCGTGTGGGGGTTTATGAAAAACTGTTTTTT CASGLRVGVYEKLFF
TRBJ1-5 . TRBV5-6 many TGTGCCAGCAGTCGGACAGCCAATCAGCCCCAGCATTTT CASSRTANQPQHF
TRBJ2-1 . TRBV20-1 many TGCAGTGCTCGGGGGCCGTCAGGAAATGAGCAGTTCTTC CSARGPSGNEQFF
TRBJ1-1 . TRBV5-1 . TGCGCCAGCAGCTGGCTCTCGTCAGGGCCGAACACTGAAGCTTTCTTT CASSWLSSGPNTEAFF
TRBJ2-5 . TRBV7-8 . TGTGCCAGCAGCTTAGTCGGCGGGGCCCCACAGACCCAGTACTTC CASSLVGGAPQTQYF
TRBJ2-3 . TRBV6-1 many TGTGCCAGCAGTCCGTCGCTAGCGACGTCGGCAGATACGCAGTATTTT CASSPSLATSADTQYF
TRBJ2-7 . TRBV20-1 . TGCAGTGCTAGAGATAGGCAAAACCTCTACGAGCAGTACTTC CSARDRQNLYEQYF
TRBJ1-6 . TRBV6-1 . TGTGCCAGCATCCGGGACAACGGTAATTCACCCCTCCACTTT CASIRDNGNSPLHF
TRBJ2-3 . TRBV12-3/TRBV12-4 many TGTGCCAGCAGGGATCTAGACGGGGCTTACACAGATACGCAGTATTTT CASRDLDGAYTDTQYF
TRBJ2-2 . TRBV5-1 . TGCGCCAGCAGACGGGGGCTAAACACCGGGGAGCTGTTTTTT CASRRGLNTGELFF
TRBJ1-6 TRBD1 TRBV7-3 . TGTGCCAGCCGGGACAGGGGTAATTCACCCCTCCACTTT CASRDRGNSPLHF
TRBJ1-6 . TRBV20-1 many TGCAGTGCTAGATTGGGCAGCGGAGATTCACCCCTCCACTTT CSARLGSGDSPLHF
TRBJ1-2 . TRBV3-1 . TGTGCCAGCAGCCTACGAGACAGCCTGGTGAGGGGCTACACCTTC CASSLRDSLVRGYTF
TRBJ1-6 . TRBV27 . TGTGCCAGCAGTAAACGGACAGTTAATTCACCCCTCCACTTT CASSKRTVNSPLHF
TRBJ1-4 TRBD1 TRBV6-1 . TGTGCCAGCAGACTCACCGGGACAGCCAATGAAAAACTGTTTTTT CASRLTGTANEKLFF
TRBJ2-3 TRBD1 TRBV5-5 many TGTGCCAGCAGCCCCCTGAGGGGGCTCACAGATACGCAGTATTTT CASSPLRGLTDTQYF
TRBJ2-3 TRBD2 TRBV24-1 once TGTGCCACCAGTGACCCTGAGGCTAGCGGGAGATACACAGATACGCAGTATTTT CATSDPEASGRYTDTQYF
TRBJ1-4 . TRBV15 . TGTGCCACCAGCAGAATTGGGACAACTAATGAAAAACTGTTTTTT CATSRIGTTNEKLFF
TRBJ2-7 . TRBV6-1 many TGTGCCAGCAGAACTACAGGGGAGGGCTCCTACGAGCAGTACTTC CASRTTGEGSYEQYF
TRBJ1-1 . TRBV9 . TGTGCCAGCAGCCCGAGGCGGCAGGGTGACCTAAACACTGAAGCTTTCTTT CASSPRRQGDLNTEAFF
TRBJ1-2 . TRBV5-1 few TGCGCCAGCAGCTTGGTACCCAAGGAAAACTATGGCTACACCTTC CASSLVPKENYGYTF
TRBJ1-5 . TRBV6-1 few TGTGCCAGCAGTGAAAACCAGGATAGCAATCAGCCCCAGCATTTT CASSENQDSNQPQHF